Each of the 18 T cell receptor beta chains below was sequenced from the same sample in a study of blood T cell repertoires in COVID-19. The assay was immunoSEQ multiplex PCR, and TCRdb's table has in-frame clones only and misses some. The sample has around 420,000 clones; roughly 90% are singletons. Sequences were obtained from PBMCs or T cells enriched from blood (not recorded which). These receptors were obtained from a woman aged 40 to 50 with acute COVID-19.

This clone has a handful of counts. V usage is TRBV2 and J usage is TRBJ2-7, with a tentative D call TRBD2 (6 bases). V shed 4 bases and J shed 5 bases, with 12 bases lying between them. The CDR3 is 13 residues long. The germline V gene has CDR1 SNHLY and CDR2 FYNNEI. CDR3 loop: CASSGGPGDEQYF. CDR3 nucleotide sequence: TGTGCCAGCAGTGGGGGACCGGGAGACGAGCAGTACTTC. Looking up the rest from reference TRBV2 and TRBJ2-7 gives the full variable domain: EPEVTQTPSHQVTQMGQEVILRCVPISNHLYFYWYRQILGQKVEFLVSFYNNEISEKSEIFDDQFSVERPDGSNFTLKIRSTKLEDSAMYFCASSGGPGDEQYFGPGTRLTVT.

The V call is TRBV14, the J call TRBJ2-1; 12 bases match TRBD2. CDR1 and CDR2 from the germline V gene are SGHDN and FVKESK. V lost 1 base, J lost 9 bases, and 16 bases stayed unmatched. CDR3 length: 19 amino acids. The CDR3 loop is CASSQVSRTSGAAISEQFF. CDR3 DNA: TGTGCCAGCAGCCAAGTCTCGCGGACTAGCGGGGCAGCTATAAGTGAGCAGTTCTTC.

This rearrangement joins TRBV27 to TRBJ2-5; 9 positions match TRBD1. CDR3 length: 15 residues. Germline V gene data show CDR1 as MNHEY and CDR2 as SMNVEV (reference sequence). J lost 4 bases, V lost 5 bases, and 8 bases had no gene match. In DNA form, the CDR3 reads TGTGCCAGCAGTAACTACAGGGGGCCCGGAGAGACCCAGTACTTC. It yields the protein CASSNYRGPGETQYF.

The rearrangement uses TRBV6-1 and TRBJ1-5; D remains ambiguous. Trimming took 0 bases from V and 3 from J, leaving 9 bases between them. Germline CDR1 MNHNS, CDR2 SASEGT. The CDR3 loop spans 15 amino acids. The CDR3 nucleotides are TGTGCCAGCAGTGAAGCGCTTCACATCAATCAGCCCCAGCATTTT. This codes for CASSEALHINQPQHF.

This clone was seen only a few times. V is TRBV18 and J is TRBJ1-1; D is uncertain. V was shortened by 2 bases and J by 0 bases, with 16 bases between the two germline ends. The CDR3 loop spans 17 amino acids. CDR1 is KGHSH, CDR2 LQKENI, per germline. The CDR3 DNA is TGTGCCAGCTCACCATCGATGTCCACCAGGATGAACACTGAAGCTTTCTTT. Translating gives CASSPSMSTRMNTEAFF.

J is TRBJ1-1 and V is TRBV18; D perhaps matches TRBD1 (5 bases). Trimming pared 2 bases from V and 3 bases from J, leaving 13 bases between. Germline values: CDR1 KGHSH, CDR2 LQKENI. The CDR3 sequence is 15 residues long. The CDR3 sequence is CASSPGSGGDTEAFF. For the CDR3, the DNA is TGTGCCAGCTCACCAGGCAGCGGGGGGGACACTGAAGCTTTCTTT. The full variable domain, rest sourced from reference TRBV18 and TRBJ1-1, is NAGVMQNPRHLVRRRGQEARLRCSPMKGHSHVYWYRQLPEEGLKFMVYLQKENIIDESGMPKERFSAEFPKEGPSILRIQQVVRGDSAAYFCASSPGSGGDTEAFFGQGTRLTVV.

This chain links TRBV25-1 with TRBJ1-1; TRBD1 might be the D (6 bases). The V gene lost 10 bases and the J gene lost 1 base, with 13 bases spanning the gap. Looked up from germline, CDR1 is MGHDK and CDR2 is SYGVNS. The CDR3 loop spans 13 amino acids. The CDR3 spells CATARQENTEAFF. As DNA, the CDR3 is TGTGCCACCGCTCGACAGGAGAACACTGAAGCTTTCTTT.

This clone was detected only once. DNA of the CDR3: TGCGCCACCACGGGACAGGGACCCTCTGGGGCCAACGTCCTGACTTTC. Protein: CATTGQGPSGANVLTF. This chain connects TRBV5-1 to TRBJ2-6; 9 bases are shared with TRBD1. From germline, CDR1 is SGHRS and CDR2 YFSETQ. With 9 bases clipped from V and 0 bases from J, the junction kept 7 bases outside the gene matches. The CDR3 sequence is 16 residues long.

This chain joins TRBV2 and TRBJ2-1; 10 bases are a match to TRBD2. With V trimmed by 3 bases and J by 0 bases, 2 bases remained unmatched. This CDR3 is built from 16 residues. Germline V CDR1 and CDR2: SNHLY, FYNNEI. In DNA form, the CDR3 reads TGTGCCAGCAGTGATACTAGCGGGGACTCCTACAATGAGCAGTTCTTC. Translating it yields CASSDTSGDSYNEQFF.

The chain employs TRBV27 and TRBJ2-1, with 7 bases that match TRBD2. Looked up from germline, CDR1 is MNHEY and CDR2 is SMNVEV (reference sequence). V shed 3 bases, J shed 5 bases, and the junction held 4 bases outside the gene matches. This CDR3 is built from 14 residues. CDR3 bases: TGTGCCAGCAGTTTTCCGGGGGGAGACAATGAGCAGTTCTTC. Amino acids: CASSFPGGDNEQFF.

This chain joins TRBV30 and TRBJ2-7; D might be TRBD1 (5 bases). The V gene's germline CDR1 is GTSNPN and CDR2 SVGIG (reference sequence). V lost 0 bases and J lost 6, with 9 bases in between. The CDR3 has 12 residues. The CDR3 region is CAWSVAGLEQYF. The CDR3 DNA sequence: TGTGCCTGGAGTGTGGCAGGGCTCGAGCAGTACTTC.

The chain couples TRBV30 to TRBJ2-7, with D possibly matching TRBD1 (5 bases). This CDR3 contains 11 residues. Deletions cut 8 bases from V and 0 bases from J, with 8 bases between. Germline CDR1 and CDR2: GTSNPN and SVGIG (reference sequence). CDR3 sequence: CALRASYEQYF. The CDR3 nucleotides are TGTGCCCTCAGGGCCTCCTACGAGCAGTACTTC.

The chain has TRBV6-5 and TRBJ1-3; D gene unclear. The V and J ends lost 4 bases and 7 bases respectively, with 11 bases between them. The CDR3 is 13 amino acids. Germline CDR1 and CDR2: MNHEY and SVGAGI. The CDR3 spells CASSSPTRNTIYF. The CDR3 DNA reads as TGTGCCAGCAGTTCCCCAACGCGGAACACCATATATTTT.

The chain combines TRBV19 with TRBJ1-5, with 7 bases identical to TRBD1. V was pared by 4 bases and J by 9 bases, with 9 bases of the junction left unmatched. Germline V gives CDR1 LNHDA, CDR2 SQIVND (reference sequence). The CDR3 consists of 14 residues. CDR3 DNA: TGTGCCAGTAGTACAACAGGGGCCGGTGGGCCCCAGCATTTT. Translation gives CASSTTGAGGPQHF. Complete variable domain (other parts from reference TRBV19 and TRBJ1-5): DGGITQSPKYLFRKEGQNVTLSCEQNLNHDAMYWYRQDPGQGLRLIYYSQIVNDFQKGDIAEGYSVSREKKESFPLTVTSAQKNPTAFYLCASSTTGAGGPQHFGDGTRLSIL.

In regard to this clone: Other DNA sequences within the sample encode an identical CDR3. The rearrangement links TRBV6-5 to TRBJ1-5; TRBD1 matches 7 bases. The J segment lost 5 bases and the V segment lost 6 bases, leaving 7 bases of the junction unmatched. CDR3 length: 14 residues. Germline loops: CDR1 MNHEY, CDR2 SVGAGI. The CDR3 loop is CASSPTGLDQPQHF. CDR3 nucleotide sequence: TGTGCCAGCAGCCCGACAGGGTTAGATCAGCCCCAGCATTTT.

Points on this clone: The sample has other DNA sequences that encode this CDR3 too. The chain recombines TRBV5-1 with TRBJ2-3; perhaps TRBD2 as D (6 bases). CDR1 is SGHRS, CDR2 YFSETQ, per germline. V was trimmed by 0 bases and J by 2 bases, leaving 10 bases between them. The CDR3 is made up of 15 amino acids. The CDR3, as DNA: TGCGCCAGCAGCTTGGTGGGGGGATCCACAGATACGCAGTATTTT. Its translation is CASSLVGGSTDTQYF. The whole variable domain, remainder taken from reference TRBV5-1 and TRBJ2-3, is KAGVTQTPRYLIKTRGQQVTLSCSPISGHRSVSWYQQTPGQGLQFLFEYFSETQRNKGNFPGRFSGRQFSNSRSEMNVSTLELGDSALYLCASSLVGGSTDTQYFGPGTRLTVL.

J is TRBJ1-2 and V is TRBV5-4; D perhaps matches TRBD1 (6 bases). This CDR3 has 15 amino acids. The germline V and J ends were trimmed by 0 bases and 4 bases, with 13 bases remaining between them. CDR1 and CDR2 (germline): SGHNT, YYREEE (reference sequence). DNA of the CDR3: TGTGCCAGCAGCTTGGATCCAGACAGGTCCTATGGCTACACCTTC. Translated: CASSLDPDRSYGYTF.

This clone was detected only a few times. V and J are TRBV7-2 and TRBJ2-7; D possibly corresponds to TRBD1 (6 bases). This CDR3 region has 16 residues. Germline V gives CDR1 SGHTA, CDR2 FQGNSA. V lost 1 base, J lost 2 bases, and 15 bases lay in between. CDR3 region: CASSLDSGVGAYEQYF. CDR3 DNA sequence: TGTGCCAGCAGCTTAGATTCAGGGGTTGGTGCCTACGAGCAGTACTTC.